A selection of T cell receptor beta chains follows, all from one sample in a study of T cells in localized non-small cell lung cancer. Profiled with immunoSEQ multiplex PCR; TCRdb holds only in-frame clones, not every one. There are 86,000 or so clones in the sample; about four fifths occur only once, and approximately 2.8% lies in the top ten. Sequenced material: peripheral blood, taken before any cancer treatment. These receptors came from a man aged 35 to 69 with stage I lung adenocarcinoma. Both conserved end residues are trimmed from each CDR3.

j_call v_call cdr3_aa
TRBJ1-4 TRBV7-9 ASSLAPGGTNEKLF
TRBJ2-5 TRBV6-5 ASSSRGFQETQY
TRBJ2-3 TRBV29-1 SAGRLLPSTDTQY
TRBJ2-1 TRBV4-3 ASSQGYGSYNEQF
TRBJ1-2 TRBV9 ASSQQGSYGYT
TRBJ2-5 TRBV7-3 ASSPETQY
TRBJ2-1 TRBV6-1 ASSELLYNEQF
TRBJ2-1 TRBV27 ASRITRDRGRSVEQF
TRBJ1-5 TRBV14 ASSPKPDREGKQPQH
TRBJ1-2 TRBV7-9 ASSSLDRGGYGYT
TRBJ1-5 TRBV30 AWTRQFGQPQH
TRBJ2-3 TRBV7-2 ASSLDYSTDTQY
TRBJ2-7 TRBV5-1 ASSGGSGAYEQY
TRBJ2-7 TRBV4-1 ASSQADRPGAYEQY
TRBJ2-1 TRBV2 ASSSGTSSLNEQF
TRBJ2-3 TRBV6-6 ASSSHGLQGTDTQY
TRBJ1-1 TRBV29-1 SAGEGPGAF
TRBJ1-1 TRBV5-8 ASSLIPGARAF
TRBJ1-5 TRBV7-2 ASSFAGSQLQPQH
TRBJ2-1 TRBV19 ASDQGAGVVF
TRBJ2-7 TRBV30 AWSASLARAYEQY
TRBJ1-2 TRBV25-1 ASSSGPDLGYT
TRBJ2-1 TRBV7-2 ASSLAVPNEQF
TRBJ2-1 TRBV5-6 ASSLEGLLYTI
TRBJ2-1 TRBV7-3 VSSPIAGGYNEQF
TRBJ2-1 TRBV28 ASSLLVGSYNEQF
TRBJ2-5 TRBV19 ASSMRTSGKQETQY
TRBJ2-1 TRBV14 ASSQGLAGYNEQF
TRBJ2-3 TRBV5-6 ASSRKASGSRTDTQY
TRBJ2-2 TRBV15 ATSRDTAGELF
TRBJ1-1 TRBV11-2 ASSLGAPRSMNTEAF
TRBJ1-2 TRBV29-1 SVDGYGYT
TRBJ1-3 TRBV23-1 ASSQAGTPRSDSGNTIY
TRBJ2-3 TRBV30 AWSRGTDTQY
TRBJ2-7 TRBV6-6 ASSSPNSFSYEQY
TRBJ1-1 TRBV5-8 ASSLVGGPNTEAF
TRBJ2-1 TRBV18 ASSPGLANYNEQF
TRBJ1-6 TRBV5-1 ASSLDRADSPLH
TRBJ1-6 TRBV10-3 AISPQDRDNSPLH
TRBJ2-7 TRBV7-9 ASRRLGGYEQY
TRBJ2-7 TRBV27 ASSRLDRVLNEQY
TRBJ2-7 TRBV5-8 ASDRDRGREQY
TRBJ1-2 TRBV28 ASSFSASYGYT
TRBJ1-5 TRBV18 ASSPSAQRPQH
TRBJ2-3 TRBV19 ASTSLGGGDTQY
TRBJ1-2 TRBV7-9 ASSLVTGGVRNYGYT
TRBJ2-3 TRBV6-6 ASNRGPRTDTQY
TRBJ2-7 TRBV15 ATSWGSPNYEQY
TRBJ2-5 TRBV7-2 ASSPRGDSQETQY
TRBJ2-3 TRBV4-3 ASSPGQSTDTQY
TRBJ2-1 TRBV19 ASSRKDSYNEQF
TRBJ2-7 TRBV6-6 ASRRDSYEQY
TRBJ2-2 TRBV7-3 ASSPNTGELF
TRBJ1-1 TRBV29-1 SVRGANTEAF
TRBJ2-1 TRBV27 ASSLDRYNEQF
TRBJ1-4 TRBV4-1 ASSQEKGFGEKLF
TRBJ2-3 TRBV5-1 ASSSRLAGGSTDTQY
TRBJ2-1 TRBV19 ASSSWASPYNEQF
TRBJ2-7 TRBV11-1 ASSPRALQY
TRBJ2-1 TRBV10-2 ASRPGQGAWNEQF